The 18 T cell receptor beta chains presented below share a single source sample, sequenced in a study of blood T cell repertoires in COVID-19. Libraries were prepared by immunoSEQ multiplex PCR; TCRdb keeps only in-frame clonotypes and omits some of them. The table has 300,000 to 350,000 clones, 90% seen once; the top ten hold 6.8%. Sequencing was done on a sample of peripheral blood. The origin of the receptors is a woman aged 30 to 39 with COVID-19, enrolled during active disease.

V and J are TRBV14 and TRBJ2-7; TRBD1 aligns across 11 bases. V gave up 2 bases and J gave up 0 bases; unmatched junction bases: 15. This CDR3 region has 20 residues. Germline lookup yields CDR1 SGHDN and CDR2 FVKESK. For the CDR3, the DNA is TGTGCCAGCAGCCAAACCTTGGACAGGGGGCGGAGGGCCTACTCCTACGAGCAGTACTTC. This encodes CASSQTLDRGRRAYSYEQYF.

CDR3 DNA: TGTGCCAGCAGCCAAGACGTGGGGGGAACCGGGGAGCTGTTTTTT. It codes for CASSQDVGGTGELFF. The chain carries TRBV3-1 (or the pseudogene TRBV3-2) and TRBJ2-2, with TRBD2 as a possible D gene (6 bases). V dropped 0 bases and J dropped 5 bases, with 10 bases sitting between them. The CDR3 is 15 residues long. Germline V gene sequence: CDR1 LGHDT, CDR2 YNNKEL (reference sequence).

This rearrangement joins TRBV7-3 to TRBJ1-6; the D gene is possibly TRBD1 (5 bases). Per the germline V gene, CDR1 is SGHTA and CDR2 is FQGTGA. The CDR3 extends over 16 amino acids. Trimming shortened V by 5 bases and J by 5 bases, and 16 bases separated the two germline ends. CDR3 nucleotide sequence: TGTGCCAGCAGCCTCCGGGGGGTGCTCGATAATTCACCCCTCCACTTT. Amino acids: CASSLRGVLDNSPLHF. The full variable domain, rest sourced from reference TRBV7-3 and TRBJ1-6, is GAGVSQTPSNKVTEKGKYVELRCDPISGHTALYWYRQSLGQGPEFLIYFQGTGAADDSGLPNDRFFAVRPEGSVSTLKIQRTERGDSAVYLCASSLRGVLDNSPLHFGNGTRLTVT.

The rearrangement links TRBV2 to TRBJ2-1, with D maybe TRBD1 (6 bases). Trimming cost V 3 bases and J 6 bases, with 9 bases left between them. The length of the CDR3 is 13 residues. Germline V gene data show CDR1 as SNHLY and CDR2 as FYNNEI. CDR3 DNA: TGTGCCAGCAGTGAGGGGGCCAGCAATGAGCAGTTCTTC. It codes for CASSEGASNEQFF.

DNA of the CDR3: TGCGCCAGCAGCCTAAGACAGGCTATGAACACTGAAGCTTTCTTT. This codes for CASSLRQAMNTEAFF. The rearrangement links TRBV4-1 to TRBJ1-1, with D tentatively TRBD1 (6 bases). Trimming left V 4 bases short and J 0 bases short, with 12 bases between. The CDR3 loop spans 15 amino acids. Per germline, CDR1 MGHRA and CDR2 YSYEKL.

This chain connects TRBV6-5 to TRBJ2-7; D might be TRBD2 (6 bases). This CDR3 has 14 residues. Trimming shortened V by 0 bases and J by 3 bases, and 9 bases separated the two germline ends. CDR1 is MNHEY and CDR2 is SVGAGI in the germline V gene. The CDR3 is CASSYSGGGYEQYF. The CDR3 DNA sequence: TGTGCCAGCAGTTACTCGGGGGGAGGCTACGAGCAGTACTTC.

The V gene is TRBV5-6, the J gene TRBJ1-5; 9 bases match TRBD1. V shed 4 bases and J 6 bases; nucleotides not matched to a gene: 5. CDR3 length: 14 amino acids. CDR1 is SGHDT, CDR2 YYEEEE, per germline. The CDR3 DNA reads as TGTGCCAGCAGCGAACAACAGGGGGCTCAGCCCCAGCATTTT. Amino acid sequence: CASSEQQGAQPQHF.

CDR3 sequence reads: CASSLASGSHTGELFF. The CDR3 DNA sequence: TGCGCCAGCAGCTTGGCTAGCGGGAGCCACACCGGGGAGCTGTTTTTT. The chain combines TRBV5-1 with TRBJ2-2; 10 bases align to TRBD2. After removal of 0 bases from V and 3 bases from J, the junction contained 2 bases not matched to a gene. This CDR3 region has 16 residues. Germline V lookup: CDR1 SGHRS, CDR2 YFSETQ.

The chain links TRBV4-1 to TRBJ2-1; 9 positions match TRBD2. Trimming took 4 bases from V and 4 from J; bases not matched to a gene: 8. The CDR3 has 16 residues. CDR1 and CDR2 (germline): MGHRA, YSYEKL. CDR3 sequence reads: CASSPIGTSSYNEQFF. The CDR3 DNA sequence: TGCGCCAGCAGCCCCATCGGGACTAGCAGTTACAATGAGCAGTTCTTC.

The CDR3 DNA follows: TGTGCCAGCAGCAAACTAGCGGGAGCGCCCTACGAGCAGTACTTC. Encoded protein: CASSKLAGAPYEQYF. The genes are TRBV2 and TRBJ2-7; 11 bases are shared with TRBD2. Trimming cost V 6 bases and J 2 bases; bases outside gene matches: 6. The CDR3 has 15 residues. Germline V CDR1 and CDR2: SNHLY, FYNNEI.

Notes on this clone: The sample carries other DNA sequences with the same CDR3. For the CDR3, the DNA is TGCAGCGTCGACGGGACAGATTGGGGCTACACCTTC. It specifies CSVDGTDWGYTF. V and J are TRBV29-1 and TRBJ1-2, with 7 bases fitting TRBD1. After removal of 6 bases from V and 8 bases from J, the junction contained 9 bases not matched to a gene. The CDR3 is 12 amino acids. Per the germline V gene, CDR1 is SQVTM and CDR2 is ANQGSEA. Supplemented by reference TRBV29-1 and TRBJ1-2, the full variable domain reads SAVISQKPSRDICQRGTSLTIQCQVDSQVTMMFWYRQQPGQSLTLIATANQGSEATYESGFVIDKFPISRPNLTFSTLTVSNMSPEDSSIYLCSVDGTDWGYTFGSGTRLTVV.

This clone was counted once. The V and J genes are TRBV24-1 and TRBJ2-1, with 10 bases lining up with TRBD1. With 2 bases clipped from V and 5 bases from J, the junction kept 2 bases outside the gene matches. Germline V gene data show CDR1 as KGHDR and CDR2 as SFDVKD. The CDR3 loop spans 15 amino acids. The CDR3 loop is CATSDSTGGHNEQFF. The CDR3 DNA sequence: TGTGCCACCAGTGATTCGACAGGGGGCCACAATGAGCAGTTCTTC.

The J gene is TRBJ1-1, the V gene TRBV3-1 (or the pseudogene TRBV3-2), with TRBD1 matching over 9 bases. There are 15 residues in the CDR3. With 3 bases clipped from V and 1 base from J, the junction kept 3 bases outside the gene matches. The V gene's germline CDR1 is LGHDT and CDR2 YNNKEL (reference sequence). CDR3 nucleotide sequence: TGTGCCAGCAGCCAGGACAGGGGCCAGAACACTGAAGCTTTCTTT. This gives the protein CASSQDRGQNTEAFF.

In DNA, the CDR3 is TGTGCCAGCAGGCTAGGTGGGAATGAGCAGTTCTTC. Translated: CASRLGGNEQFF. The rearrangement joins TRBV12-3 or TRBV12-4 to TRBJ2-1; D not resolved. Trimming left V 6 bases short and J 7 bases short, with 10 bases between. This CDR3 is built from 12 residues.

The V call is TRBV27, the J call TRBJ1-6, with 9 bases fitting TRBD1. Germline values: CDR1 MNHEY, CDR2 SMNVEV (reference sequence). The CDR3 has 16 residues. Trimming cost V 5 bases and J 4 bases; bases outside gene matches: 6. The CDR3 DNA follows: TGTGCCAGCAGTACGATCGACAGGGGGTATAATTCACCCCTCCACTTT. Translation gives CASSTIDRGYNSPLHF.

The chain joins TRBV10-3 to TRBJ1-2; D ambiguous. CDR1 and CDR2 from the germline V gene are ENHRY and SYGVKD. V lost 6 bases and J 3 bases, leaving 14 bases between the germline ends. The CDR3 runs to 14 residues. The CDR3 nucleotides read TGTGCCATCAGCAGGACTCAGATGGACTATGGCTACACCTTC. It specifies CAISRTQMDYGYTF.

This chain joins TRBV5-1 and TRBJ1-2; tentatively, D is TRBD1 (5 bases). Trimming took 4 bases from V and 4 from J, leaving 17 bases between them. Germline CDR1 reads SGHRS; CDR2 reads YFSETQ. The CDR3 is 15 amino acids. For the CDR3, the DNA is TGCGCCAGCAGCCCGGGGGGTTATAAAACCTATGGCTACACCTTC. Protein product: CASSPGGYKTYGYTF.

This chain uses TRBV19 with TRBJ1-1, with D possibly TRBD1 on 6 matching bases. V shed 3 bases and J shed 4 bases, with 12 bases lying between them. CDR1 is LNHDA, CDR2 SQIVND, per germline (reference sequence). The CDR3 has 14 amino acids. The CDR3 is CASSISGDGTEAFF. The DNA for the CDR3 is TGTGCCAGTAGTATTTCAGGGGATGGCACTGAAGCTTTCTTT.